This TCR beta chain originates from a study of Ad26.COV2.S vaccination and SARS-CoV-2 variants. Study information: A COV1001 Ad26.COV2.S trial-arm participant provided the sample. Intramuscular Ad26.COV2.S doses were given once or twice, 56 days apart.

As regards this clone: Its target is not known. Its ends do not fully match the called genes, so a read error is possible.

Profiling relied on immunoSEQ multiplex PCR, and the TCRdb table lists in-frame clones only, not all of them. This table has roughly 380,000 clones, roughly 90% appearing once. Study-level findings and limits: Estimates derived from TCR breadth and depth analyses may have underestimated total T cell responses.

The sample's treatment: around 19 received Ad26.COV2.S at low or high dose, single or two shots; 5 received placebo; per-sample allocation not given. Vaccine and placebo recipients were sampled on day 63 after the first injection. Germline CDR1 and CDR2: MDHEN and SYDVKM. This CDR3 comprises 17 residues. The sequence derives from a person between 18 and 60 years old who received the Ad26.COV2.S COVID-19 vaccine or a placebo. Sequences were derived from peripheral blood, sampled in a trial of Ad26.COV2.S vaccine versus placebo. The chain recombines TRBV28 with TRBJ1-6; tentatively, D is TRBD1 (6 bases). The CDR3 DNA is TGTGCCCGCAGTTTTCGGGGAGGGGGGGGCTATAATTCACCCCTCCACTTT. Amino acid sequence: CARSFRGGGGYNSPLHF.